Each of the 7 T cell receptor beta chains below was sequenced from the same sample in a study of T-cell reconstitution after alpha-beta-depleted transplantation in children. Using unique molecular identifiers, the investigators prepared the TCRbeta library. In TCRdb, the PCR reads were re-called with MiXCR into one record per CDR3 protein. Seen here are 500,000 or so distinct CDR3 sequences, about an eighth observed once, and the top ten hold around 15%. The sequencing used PBMCs, mostly from graft donor cells, collected 180 days after TCRalphabeta/CD19-depleted stem cell transplant. Receptor source: a female patient aged 2 to 10 who had a stem cell transplant for aplastic anemia, so the T cells may come from the graft donor.

This clonotype has at least ten counts. The junction differs from germline at one of its ends, possibly a read error. This chain links TRBV4-3 with TRBJ2-1; D might be TRBD1 (5 bases). Germline V lookup: CDR1 LGHNA, CDR2 YSLEER. This CDR3 region has 13 residues. CDR3 sequence reads: CASSQERAGPTCF. The CDR3 DNA follows: TGCGCCAGCAGCCAAGAACGGGCAGGGCCGACTTGTTTC.

This clonotype was found a few times. The genes are TRBV10-3 and TRBJ2-7, with a tentative D call TRBD1 (6 bases). V was shortened by 6 bases and J by 4 bases, with 19 bases between the two germline ends. CDR3 size: 15 residues. Germline loops: CDR1 ENHRY, CDR2 SYGVKD. The CDR3 region has the DNA TGTGCCATCAGCGATATACAGGGTGGTGGGTACGAGCAGTACTTC. Translating gives CAISDIQGGGYEQYF.

The chain joins TRBV4-3 to TRBJ2-1; D unresolved. From germline, CDR1 is LGHNA and CDR2 YSLEER. V was pared by 0 bases and J by 12 bases, with 12 bases between. The CDR3 runs to 13 residues. The CDR3 region has the DNA TGCGCCAGCAGCCAAGATGAAGTAGGGCGGCAGTTCTTC. Protein: CASSQDEVGRQFF.

In this sample, this clonotype turned up many times. V usage is TRBV20-1 and J usage is TRBJ2-1; no definite D call. This CDR3 region has 15 residues. Germline values: CDR1 DFQATT, CDR2 SNEGSKA (reference sequence). V gave up 1 base and J gave up 3 bases, with 13 bases separating them. CDR3 sequence (DNA): TGCAGTGCTAGAGCCAAGGCCCTACGCTACAATGAGCAGTTCTTC. This encodes CSARAKALRYNEQFF.

This chain links TRBV7-9 with TRBJ2-5, with TRBD2 identical over 11 bases. This CDR3 comprises 15 residues. V was pared by 5 bases and J by 5 bases, with 7 bases of the junction left unmatched. CDR1 is SEHNR and CDR2 is FQNEAQ in the germline V gene (reference sequence). The CDR3 is CASSHGTSGGETQYF. The CDR3 DNA is TGTGCCAGCAGCCACGGGACTAGCGGTGGGGAGACCCAGTACTTC.

This clonotype turned up a few times. J is TRBJ2-7 and V is TRBV27, with TRBD2 identical over 11 bases. CDR3 length: 17 residues. V gave up 2 bases and J gave up 4 bases; unmatched junction bases: 10. CDR1 and CDR2 (germline): MNHEY, SMNVEV (reference sequence). The CDR3: CASSLVAGGVGVYEQYF. CDR3 DNA sequence: TGTGCCAGCAGTTTAGTAGCGGGAGGGGTGGGGGTGTACGAGCAGTACTTC.

This clonotype has a handful of counts. The chain links TRBV5-1 to TRBJ2-7; no firm D call. The CDR3 has 15 residues. Germline V gene sequence: CDR1 SGHRS, CDR2 YFSETQ. Trimming took off 1 base at V and 2 bases at J, with 13 bases between the two ends. This CDR3 reads CASSLHPASAYEQYV. The CDR3 region has the DNA TGCGCCAGCAGCTTGCATCCAGCTTCAGCCTACGAGCAGTACGTC.